This T cell receptor (beta chain) was documented in a study of cytomegalovirus exposure and HLA in healthy donors. Study summary: Across more than 350 genotyped donors, around 82% landed in the Caucasian-associated ancestry cluster. Whole-study findings and limits: TCR beta sequences reportedly predicted the HLA-A and HLA-B alleles of most subjects accurately. Most likely, a cluster of highly shared sequence variants arose as a sequencing artifact.

These donors, healthy bone marrow donors, were studied. A word on this clone: What it recognizes is unknown.

The PCR had 60 Vbeta and 13 Jbeta primers. Here immunoSEQ multiplex PCR was the method, and the copy in TCRdb shows in-frame clones only, minus some. The data contain about 170,000 clones, less than 85% of them singletons. The receptor's source is a male donor in good health and CMV-seronegative. What was sequenced was PBMCs.

The CDR3 here is CASHIAGGPRTGELFF. In nucleotides, the CDR3 is TGTGCCAGCCATATAGCGGGAGGGCCTCGAACCGGGGAGCTGTTTTTT. The chain employs TRBV27 and TRBJ2-2; 11 bases fit TRBD2. Germline CDR1 is MNHEY and CDR2 is SMNVEV (reference sequence). The CDR3 totals 16 residues. V was pared by 8 bases and J by 5 bases, with 10 bases of the junction left unmatched.